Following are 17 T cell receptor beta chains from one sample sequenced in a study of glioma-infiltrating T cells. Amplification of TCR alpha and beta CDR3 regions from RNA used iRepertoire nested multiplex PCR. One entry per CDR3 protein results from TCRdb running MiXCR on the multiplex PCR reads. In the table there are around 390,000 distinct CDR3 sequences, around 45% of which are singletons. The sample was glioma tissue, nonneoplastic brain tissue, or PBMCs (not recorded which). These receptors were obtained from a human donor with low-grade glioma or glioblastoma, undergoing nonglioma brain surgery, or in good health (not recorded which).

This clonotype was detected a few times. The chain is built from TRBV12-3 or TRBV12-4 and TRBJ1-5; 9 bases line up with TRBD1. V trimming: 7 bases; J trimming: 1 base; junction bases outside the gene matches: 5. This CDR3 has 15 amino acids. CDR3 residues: CASTDRGGSNQPQHF. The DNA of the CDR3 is TGTGCCAGCACGGACAGGGGAGGAAGCAATCAGCCCCAGCATTTT.

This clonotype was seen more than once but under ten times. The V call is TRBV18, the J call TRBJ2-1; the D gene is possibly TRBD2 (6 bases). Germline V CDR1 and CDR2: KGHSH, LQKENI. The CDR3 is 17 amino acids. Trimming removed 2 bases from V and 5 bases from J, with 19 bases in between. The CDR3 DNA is TGTGCCAGCTCACCAACTTCTAGCGCGAGAGGAGACAATGAGCAGTTCTTC. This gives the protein CASSPTSSARGDNEQFF. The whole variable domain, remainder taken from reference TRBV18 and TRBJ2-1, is NAGVMQNPRHLVRRRGQEARLRCSPMKGHSHVYWYRQLPEEGLKFMVYLQKENIIDESGMPKERFSAEFPKEGPSILRIQQVVRGDSAAYFCASSPTSSARGDNEQFFGPGTRLTVL.

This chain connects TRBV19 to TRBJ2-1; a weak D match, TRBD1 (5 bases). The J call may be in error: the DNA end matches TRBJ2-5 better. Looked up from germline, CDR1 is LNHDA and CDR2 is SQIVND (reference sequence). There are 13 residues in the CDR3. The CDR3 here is CASSGAGSETQYF. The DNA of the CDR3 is TGTGCCAGTAGTGGTGCAGGGTCAGAGACCCAGTACTTC.

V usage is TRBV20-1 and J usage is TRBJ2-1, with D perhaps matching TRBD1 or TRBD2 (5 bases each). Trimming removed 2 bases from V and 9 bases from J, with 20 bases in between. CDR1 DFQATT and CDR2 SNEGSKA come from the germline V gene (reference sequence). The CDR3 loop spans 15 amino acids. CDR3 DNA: TGCAGTGCTAGACCCACTCGTGGGACGGAGAGTGAGCAGTTCTTC. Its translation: CSARPTRGTESEQFF.

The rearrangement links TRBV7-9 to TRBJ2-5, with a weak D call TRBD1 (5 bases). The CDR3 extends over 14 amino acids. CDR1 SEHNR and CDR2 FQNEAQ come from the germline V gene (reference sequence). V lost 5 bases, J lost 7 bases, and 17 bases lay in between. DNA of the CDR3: TGTGCCAGCAGCATTACAGGCTTCTTAACGACCCAGTACTTC. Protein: CASSITGFLTTQYF.

CDR3 in DNA: TGTGCCAGAAGCCTAGCTGGGGAGCAGTACTTC. This sequence encodes CARSLAGEQYF. V gene TRBV11-1 combines with J gene TRBJ2-7, with TRBD2 as a possible D gene (5 bases). In germline, CDR1 is SGHAT, CDR2 FQDESV (reference sequence). The CDR3 has 11 amino acids. The V and J ends lost 9 bases and 7 bases respectively, with 13 bases between them. The whole variable domain, remainder taken from reference TRBV11-1 and TRBJ2-7, is EAEVAQSPRYKITEKSQAVAFWCDPISGHATLYWYRQILGQGPELLVQFQDESVVDDSQLPKDRFSAERLKGVDSTLKIQPAELGDSAMYLCARSLAGEQYFGPGTRLTVT.

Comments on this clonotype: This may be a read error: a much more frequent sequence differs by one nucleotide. The CDR3 region has the DNA TGTGCCACCAGCAGTACCGGGACAGACTACGAGCAGTTCTTC. Protein: CATSSTGTDYEQFF. The gene calls are TRBV15 and TRBJ2-1; 7 nucleotides match TRBD1. The CDR3 length is 14 residues. The germline CDR1 and CDR2 sequences are LNHNV and YYDKDF (reference sequence). V was pared by 3 bases and J by 10 bases, with 9 bases of the junction left unmatched. Supplemented by reference TRBV15 and TRBJ2-1, the full variable domain reads DAMVIQNPRYQVTQFGKPVTLSCSQTLNHNVMYWYQQKSSQAPKLLFHYYDKDFNNEADTPDNFQSRRPNTSFCFLDIRSPGLGDTAMYLCATSSTGTDYEQFFGPGTRLTVL.

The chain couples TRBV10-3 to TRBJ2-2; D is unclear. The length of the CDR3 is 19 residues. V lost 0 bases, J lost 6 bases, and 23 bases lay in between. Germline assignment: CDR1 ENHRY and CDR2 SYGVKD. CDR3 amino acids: CAISESARRSSPGAGELFF. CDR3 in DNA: TGTGCCATCAGTGAGTCTGCGAGGAGATCCTCACCCGGCGCCGGGGAGCTGTTTTTT.

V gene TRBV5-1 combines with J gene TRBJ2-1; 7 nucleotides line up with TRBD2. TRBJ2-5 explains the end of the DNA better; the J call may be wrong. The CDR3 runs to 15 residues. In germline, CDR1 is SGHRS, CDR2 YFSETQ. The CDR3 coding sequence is TGCGCCAGCAGCTTGGTTTGGCGGGGGCAAGAGACCCAGTACTTC. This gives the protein CASSLVWRGQETQYF.

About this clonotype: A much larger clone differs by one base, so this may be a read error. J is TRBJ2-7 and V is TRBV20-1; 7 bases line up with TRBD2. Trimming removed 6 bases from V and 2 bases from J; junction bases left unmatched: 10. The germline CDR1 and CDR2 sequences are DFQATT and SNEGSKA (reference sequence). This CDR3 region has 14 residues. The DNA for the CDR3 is TGCAGTGCACATAAACTAGCGAGCCCCTACGAGCAGTACTTC. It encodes CSAHKLASPYEQYF.

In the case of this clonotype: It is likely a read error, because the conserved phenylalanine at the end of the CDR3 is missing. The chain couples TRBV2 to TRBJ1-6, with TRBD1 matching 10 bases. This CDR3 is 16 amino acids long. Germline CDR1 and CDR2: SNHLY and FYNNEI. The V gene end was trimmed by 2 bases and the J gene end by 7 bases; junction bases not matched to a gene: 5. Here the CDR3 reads CASSEWDRGVNSPLHS. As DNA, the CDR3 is TGTGCCAGCAGTGAATGGGACAGGGGCGTAAATTCACCCCTCCACTCT.

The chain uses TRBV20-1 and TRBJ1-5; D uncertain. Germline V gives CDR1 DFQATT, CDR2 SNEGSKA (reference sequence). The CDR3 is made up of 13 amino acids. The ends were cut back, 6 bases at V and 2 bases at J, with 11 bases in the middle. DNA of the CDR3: TGCAGTGCCCCGAGCGAGGGCAATCAGCCCCAGCATTTT. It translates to CSAPSEGNQPQHF.

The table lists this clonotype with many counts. This CDR3 is CASSYSGLVADTQYF. Written as DNA, the CDR3 is TGTGCCAGCAGTTACTCAGGGCTAGTAGCAGATACGCAGTATTTT. The rearrangement links TRBV6-6 to TRBJ2-3; D remains unclear. CDR3 length: 15 amino acids. Germline V gene lookup returns CDR1 MNHNY and CDR2 SVGAGI (reference sequence). V lost 0 bases and J 4 bases, leaving 11 bases between the germline ends.

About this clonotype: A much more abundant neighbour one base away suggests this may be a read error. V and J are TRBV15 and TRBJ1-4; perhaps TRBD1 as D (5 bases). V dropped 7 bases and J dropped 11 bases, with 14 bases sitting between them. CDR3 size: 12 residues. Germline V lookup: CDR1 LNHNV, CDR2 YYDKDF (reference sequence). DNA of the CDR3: TGTGCCACCATCAGGGACGTAGATAAACTGTTTTTT. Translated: CATIRDVDKLFF.

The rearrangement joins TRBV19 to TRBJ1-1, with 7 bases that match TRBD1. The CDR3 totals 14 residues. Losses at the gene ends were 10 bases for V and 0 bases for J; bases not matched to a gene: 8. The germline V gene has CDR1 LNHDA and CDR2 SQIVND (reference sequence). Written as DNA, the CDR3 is TGTGCCACCCGACAGGGACGAATGAACACTGAAGCTTTCTTT. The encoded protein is CATRQGRMNTEAFF.

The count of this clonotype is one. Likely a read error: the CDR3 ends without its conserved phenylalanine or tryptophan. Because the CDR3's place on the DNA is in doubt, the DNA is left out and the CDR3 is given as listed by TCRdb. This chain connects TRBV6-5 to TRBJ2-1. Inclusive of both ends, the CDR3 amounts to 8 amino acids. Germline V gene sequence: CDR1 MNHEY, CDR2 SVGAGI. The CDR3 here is CASSRRLA.

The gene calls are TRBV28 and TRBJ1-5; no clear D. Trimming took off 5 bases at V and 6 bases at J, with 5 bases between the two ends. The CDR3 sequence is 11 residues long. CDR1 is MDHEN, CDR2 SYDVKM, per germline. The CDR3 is CASSTFQPQHF. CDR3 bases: TGTGCCAGCAGTACCTTTCAGCCCCAGCATTTT.